The 32 T cell receptor beta chains below come from one sample, sequenced in a study of post-analysis software for immune sequencing data (dated by TCRdb to the mid-2010s). Study-wide conclusions, independent of this receptor: Roughly 5 TRBV segments, including TRBV5-6, TRBV5-1 and TRBV20-1, were significantly more frequent in patients than controls.

Their antigens are not known. The method behind the library was PCR. Sequencing took place on an Illumina HiSeq 2500. To reduce PCR and sequencing biases, unique molecular identifiers were built into the TCR beta cDNA libraries. TCRdb trimmed public reads at Q25 via fastp, called clones via MiXCR and kept in-frame beta chains. Each entry is one CDR3 protein sequence, shown with its most common DNA and genes. For this sample the table gives around 700,000 distinct CDR3 sequences, of which approximately 60% were detected only once. The ten biggest clones cover approximately 11% of the sample. Sequences were obtained from blood. These receptors originate from a girl aged 2-10 years with multiple sclerosis.

This chain connects TRBV11-2 to TRBJ2-1; 11 bases line up with TRBD2. Germline CDR1 is SGHAT and CDR2 is FQNNGV. The CDR3 is 15 amino acids. Trimming took 2 bases from V and 8 from J; bases not matched to a gene: 5. CDR3 DNA sequence: TGTGCCAGCAGCTTAATGACTAGCGGGACCCATGAGCAGTTCTTC. Protein product: CASSLMTSGTHEQFF.

The chain has TRBV6-5 and TRBJ2-6; possible D gene TRBD2, 6 bases. The ends were cut back, 6 bases at V and 0 bases at J, with 9 bases in the middle. The length of the CDR3 is 15 residues. CDR1 and CDR2 (germline): MNHEY, SVGAGI. The CDR3 nucleotides read TGTGCCAGCAGAGGAGGGAACTCTGGGGCCAACGTCCTGACTTTC. Encoded protein: CASRGGNSGANVLTF.

V usage is TRBV7-2 and J usage is TRBJ1-1; 8 nucleotides agree with TRBD1. The CDR3 is 14 residues long. Germline loops: CDR1 SGHTA, CDR2 FQGNSA. V lost 5 bases and J lost 3; bases outside the gene matches: 5. The CDR3 here is CASSRQGQDTEAFF. CDR3 nucleotide sequence: TGTGCCAGCAGCCGACAGGGACAGGACACTGAAGCTTTCTTT.

This clonotype turned up a few times. The V call is TRBV29-1, the J call TRBJ1-2; D is unclear. CDR1 is SQVTM and CDR2 is ANQGSEA in the germline V gene. The germline V and J ends were trimmed by 7 bases and 4 bases, with 19 bases remaining between them. This CDR3 spans 14 amino acids. As DNA, the CDR3 is TGCAGCGCCATCTCAACAGTTAATGTCTATGGCTACACCTTC. This encodes CSAISTVNVYGYTF.

The J gene is TRBJ2-7, the V gene TRBV20-1, with a tentative D call TRBD2 (6 bases). The ends were cut back, 0 bases at V and 6 bases at J, with 12 bases in the middle. The CDR3 is made up of 13 amino acids. Germline values: CDR1 DFQATT, CDR2 SNEGSKA (reference sequence). CDR3 protein: CSARDRWEAEQYF. Here the CDR3 DNA reads TGCAGTGCTAGAGATCGGTGGGAGGCCGAGCAGTACTTC.

V gene TRBV7-8 combines with J gene TRBJ2-5; D unclear. The CDR3 consists of 14 residues. Trimming took off 1 base at V and 3 bases at J, with 9 bases between the two ends. CDR1 SGHVS and CDR2 FQNEAQ come from the germline V gene. The CDR3 nucleotides are TGTGCCAGCAGCTTAGGACGGATAAAAGAGACCCAGTACTTC. It is translated as CASSLGRIKETQYF.

J is TRBJ1-2 and V is TRBV20-1; TRBD1 is a possible D gene (6 bases). This CDR3 has 15 amino acids. CDR1 and CDR2 from the germline V gene are DFQATT and SNEGSKA (reference sequence). The germline V and J ends were trimmed by 0 bases and 4 bases, with 15 bases remaining between them. DNA for the CDR3: TGCAGTGCTAGAGATCAAAAAGGGGGGTCCTATGGCTACACCTTC. Amino acid sequence: CSARDQKGGSYGYTF.

The chain recombines TRBV10-3 with TRBJ2-2; possible D gene TRBD2, 6 bases. Trimming took off 9 bases at V and 0 bases at J, with 8 bases between the two ends. Germline loops: CDR1 ENHRY, CDR2 SYGVKD. The CDR3 sequence is 13 residues long. The chain's CDR3 is CAIAGSNTGELFF. Here the CDR3 DNA reads TGTGCCATAGCGGGTTCGAACACCGGGGAGCTGTTTTTT.

The chain uses TRBV12-3 or TRBV12-4 and TRBJ2-1; tentative D call: TRBD2 (7 bases). The CDR3 has 18 amino acids. The germline V and J ends were trimmed by 0 bases and 5 bases, with 20 bases remaining between them. CDR3 region: CASSLASPAGAMNNEQFF. CDR3 nucleotide sequence: TGTGCCAGCAGTTTAGCCTCCCCGGCGGGGGCCATGAACAATGAGCAGTTCTTC.

The chain joins TRBV24-1 to TRBJ2-3; TRBD1 is a possible D gene (6 bases). The CDR3 is 17 amino acids. Germline CDR1 reads KGHDR; CDR2 reads SFDVKD. With 4 bases removed from V and 2 bases from J, the gap between germline ends came to 18 bases. The CDR3 protein is CATSDSPHTGITDTQYF. The CDR3, as DNA: TGTGCCACCAGTGACTCACCTCATACAGGGATCACAGATACGCAGTATTTT.

Concerning this clonotype itself: One end of the junction fails to match germline, which may point to a read error. V and J are TRBV6-2 or TRBV6-3 and TRBJ2-1, with 11 bases fitting TRBD2. CDR3 length equals 19 residues. Looked up from germline, CDR1 is MNHEY and CDR2 is SVGEGT. The CDR3 bases are TGTGCCAGCAGTTACTTACTAGCGGGGGTGGACTTCTCCCACAATGAGCAGTTCTTC. This translates into CASSYLLAGVDFSHNEQFF.

V usage is TRBV5-5 and J usage is TRBJ2-7; D is ambiguous. The CDR3 consists of 15 residues. The germline V and J ends were trimmed by 0 bases and 3 bases, with 13 bases remaining between them. The germline gives CDR1 SGHKS, CDR2 YYEKEE (reference sequence). CDR3 sequence: CASSLVKDYYYEQYF. CDR3 bases: TGTGCCAGCAGCTTGGTTAAAGATTATTACTACGAGCAGTACTTC.

This clonotype is a singleton in its sample. V is TRBV29-1 and J is TRBJ2-2; 8 bases are a match to TRBD1. CDR3 length: 19 residues. Germline values: CDR1 SQVTM, CDR2 ANQGSEA. V trimming: 4 bases; J trimming: 1 base; junction bases outside the gene matches: 17. CDR3 protein: CSVVKLAGGTGRNTGELFF. In nucleotides, the CDR3 is TGCAGCGTTGTAAAATTGGCAGGGGGGACAGGAAGGAACACCGGGGAGCTGTTTTTT.

This clonotype has just a few counts. The chain joins TRBV5-1 to TRBJ2-7; weak D call: TRBD2 (5 bases). This CDR3 contains 14 residues. Germline V gene sequence: CDR1 SGHRS, CDR2 YFSETQ. The V gene lost 4 bases and the J gene lost 4 bases, with 15 bases spanning the gap. CDR3: CASSLAPLRYEQYF. CDR3 in DNA: TGCGCCAGCAGCCTAGCCCCACTTCGATACGAGCAGTACTTC.

This clonotype came up a few times. The chain carries TRBV6-5 and TRBJ1-5, with 9 nucleotides matching TRBD1. The V gene's germline CDR1 is MNHEY and CDR2 SVGAGI. Trimming cost V 4 bases and J 12 bases; bases outside gene matches: 13. There are 15 residues in the CDR3. CDR3 sequence (DNA): TGTGCCAGCAGTTCCGCCTCGGGACAGGGAGGTCTCCAGCATTTT. Amino acid sequence: CASSSASGQGGLQHF.

This clonotype appeared a few times. The gene calls are TRBV4-1 and TRBJ2-4; 7 bases match TRBD2. The CDR3 length is 17 residues. Unmatched junction bases numbered 13, after V lost 4 bases and J lost 4 bases. Germline CDR1 and CDR2: MGHRA and YSYEKL. The CDR3 coding sequence is TGCGCCAGCAGCCCCCCCGCCGGGACTAACATAAAAAACATTCAGTACTTC. This translates into CASSPPAGTNIKNIQYF.

V is TRBV24-1 and J is TRBJ1-1; D gene uncertain. The CDR3 sequence is 13 residues long. Per the germline V gene, CDR1 is KGHDR and CDR2 is SFDVKD. Trimming cost V 5 bases and J 7 bases, with 13 bases left between them. The CDR3 spells CATSVPPPGEAFF. The CDR3 DNA reads as TGTGCCACCAGTGTTCCCCCGCCCGGTGAAGCTTTCTTT.

This clonotype was counted a few times. The chain joins TRBV20-1 to TRBJ2-5, with 8 positions matching TRBD2. This CDR3 is built from 15 residues. The trim removed 5 bases at V and 5 bases at J, leaving 13 bases unmatched. Germline loops: CDR1 DFQATT, CDR2 SNEGSKA (reference sequence). CDR3 loop: CSAFRGSGGGETQYF. The DNA of the CDR3 is TGCAGTGCTTTCCGAGGCAGCGGGGGTGGGGAGACCCAGTACTTC.

This clonotype has a handful of counts. This rearrangement joins TRBV7-2 to TRBJ1-2; TRBD1 is a possible D gene (6 bases). Germline V gene lookup returns CDR1 SGHTA and CDR2 FQGNSA. V was shortened by 5 bases and J by 0 bases, with 13 bases between the two germline ends. CDR3 length: 15 amino acids. Written as DNA, the CDR3 is TGTGCCAGCAGCCCCAGAACAGGGACTAACTATGGCTACACCTTC. Translated, it gives CASSPRTGTNYGYTF. The full variable domain, rest sourced from reference TRBV7-2 and TRBJ1-2, is GAGVSQSPSNKVTEKGKDVELRCDPISGHTALYWYRQSLGQGLEFLIYFQGNSAPDKSGLPSDRFSAERTGGSVSTLTIQRTQQEDSAVYLCASSPRTGTNYGYTFGSGTRLTVV.

Here the CDR3 DNA reads TGTGCCAGCAGACGGCGGTGGACAGGGGGCTCATCGGGGCAGTACTTC. It codes for CASRRRWTGGSSGQYF. The chain links TRBV21-1 to TRBJ2-7; the table's D call, TRBD1, was not checked against the DNA. TRBV21-1 is noted as a pseudogene. The CDR3 loop spans 16 amino acids.

This clonotype has more than one count but fewer than ten. The chain recombines TRBV20-1 with TRBJ2-5; D is ambiguous. V lost 3 bases and J lost 1, with 6 bases in between. This CDR3 comprises 12 residues. The germline CDR1 and CDR2 sequences are DFQATT and SNEGSKA (reference sequence). This CDR3 reads CSASYAQETQYF. Here the CDR3 DNA reads TGCAGTGCTAGCTACGCCCAAGAGACCCAGTACTTC.

The J gene is TRBJ2-3, the V gene TRBV12-3 or TRBV12-4, with D perhaps TRBD2 (6 bases). CDR3 length: 13 amino acids. V was pared by 11 bases and J by 6 bases, with 18 bases between. The CDR3 spells CASRGNTGDTQYF. DNA of the CDR3: TGTGCCTCCCGGGGGAATACGGGGGATACGCAGTATTTT.

The chain employs TRBV29-1 and TRBJ1-6; 7 bases map to TRBD1. Germline V gene sequence: CDR1 SQVTM, CDR2 ANQGSEA. This CDR3 contains 15 residues. The CDR3 DNA is TGCAGTGTGTCAGGGGGAGGGGGCTCTAATTCACCCCTCCACTTT. Its translation: CSVSGGGGSNSPLHF.

This clonotype showed up just a few times. CDR3 region: CASSWGLQGEQYF. CDR3 nucleotide sequence: TGTGCCAGCAGCTGGGGACTACAGGGGGAGCAGTACTTC. The chain is built from TRBV7-4 and TRBJ2-7; D may correspond to TRBD1 or TRBD2 (7 bases each). The CDR3 totals 13 residues. Germline V gene sequence: CDR1 SGHVT, CDR2 SQSDAQ. V lost 4 bases to trimming and J lost 7 bases, with 14 bases between them.

The chain is built from TRBV10-3 and TRBJ2-1; D not certain. Trimming pared 0 bases from V and 14 bases from J, leaving 11 bases between. This CDR3 has 12 residues. CDR1 and CDR2 (germline): ENHRY, SYGVKD. CDR3 amino acids: CAISESSQAEFF. DNA for the CDR3: TGTGCCATCAGTGAGTCTTCCCAGGCAGAGTTCTTC.

The gene calls are TRBV4-3 and TRBJ2-3, with a weak D call TRBD1 (5 bases). Germline lookup yields CDR1 LGHNA and CDR2 YSLEER. The length of the CDR3 is 15 residues. The V and J ends lost 3 bases and 2 bases respectively, with 12 bases between them. The CDR3 bases are TGCGCCAGCAGCCAGACGCAGGACACCACAGATACGCAGTATTTT. Translated, it gives CASSQTQDTTDTQYF.

This sequence joins TRBV20-1 and TRBJ2-7; TRBD2 matches 13 bases. The end of the DNA aligns better with TRBJ2-5, so the J call may be wrong. The CDR3 extends over 16 amino acids. CDR1 and CDR2 from the germline V gene are DFQATT and SNEGSKA (reference sequence). The CDR3 region is CSARELAGGQRETQYF. Here the CDR3 DNA reads TGCAGTGCTAGAGAACTAGCGGGGGGGCAGCGGGAGACCCAGTACTTC.

This clonotype was observed a handful of times. V gene TRBV6-2 or TRBV6-3 combines with J gene TRBJ2-7; tentatively, D is TRBD1 (6 bases). Trimming stripped 6 bases from V and 3 bases from J, with 15 bases between. CDR1 is MNHEY, CDR2 SVGEGT, per germline. CDR3 length: 14 amino acids. The CDR3 region is CASSHADSFYEQYF. Here the CDR3 DNA reads TGTGCCAGCAGCCACGCGGACAGTTTCTACGAGCAGTACTTC.

The chain recombines TRBV10-2 with TRBJ2-1; 15 nucleotides agree with TRBD2. This CDR3 is 23 amino acids long. J lost 4 bases, V lost 3 bases, and 22 bases had no gene match. CDR1 is WSHSY and CDR2 is SAAADI in the germline V gene. The CDR3 sequence is CASSEAWGGSWTSGRALYNEQFF. The CDR3 nucleotides are TGCGCCAGCAGTGAAGCATGGGGGGGGAGCTGGACTAGCGGGAGGGCCCTATACAATGAGCAGTTCTTC.

The chain combines TRBV6-8 with TRBJ2-3; TRBD2 matches 7 bases. J gave up 3 bases and V 7 bases, and 37 bases lay outside the gene matches. The CDR3 runs 24 residues. The germline gives CDR1 MNHGY, CDR2 SAAAGT. The CDR3: CASTGGARRGPPCPGGSRTDTQYF. The CDR3 nucleotides are TGTGCCAGCACTGGAGGGGCCCGGCGGGGACCTCCCTGTCCCGGGGGGAGCAGGACAGATACGCAGTATTTT.

The chain employs TRBV7-9 and TRBJ1-4, with D perhaps TRBD1 (6 bases). The germline gives CDR1 SEHNR, CDR2 FQNEAQ (reference sequence). Trimming pared 4 bases from V and 3 bases from J, leaving 12 bases between. The CDR3 contains 15 residues. The CDR3 coding sequence is TGTGCCAGCAGCTCCCCGACAGGATCTAATGAAAAACTGTTTTTT. As protein: CASSSPTGSNEKLFF.

The chain carries TRBV20-1 and TRBJ2-3; D is perhaps TRBD2 (6 bases). CDR1 DFQATT and CDR2 SNEGSKA come from the germline V gene (reference sequence). V was pared by 3 bases and J by 3 bases, with 13 bases between. The CDR3 consists of 14 residues. This chain's CDR3 is CSASGRLATDTQYF. The DNA of the CDR3 is TGCAGTGCTAGTGGGCGGCTAGCGACAGATACGCAGTATTTT.